Each of the 19 T cell receptor beta chains below was sequenced from the same sample in a study of shared clonotypes between healthy human individuals. The assay was immunoSEQ multiplex PCR, and TCRdb's table has in-frame clones only and misses some. The sample includes about 1 million clones, approximately 76% seen only once; the top ten take about 1.5%. Sequencing was performed on memory CD4+ T cells sorted from blood. As to subset: CD45RA-negative fraction. The receptors derive from a man aged 18 to 30 in good health.

The chain uses TRBV7-3 and TRBJ1-1, with TRBD1 matching over 7 bases. Germline trimming cut 4 bases from V and 3 bases from J; bases unmatched to any gene: 8. Germline values: CDR1 SGHTA, CDR2 FQGTGA. This CDR3 spans 15 amino acids. As DNA, the CDR3 is TGTGCCAGCAGCTCTCAGGGGACAGCGGACACTGAAGCTTTCTTT. Translation gives CASSSQGTADTEAFF.

The CDR3 sequence is CASSRTLTTDTQYF. The CDR3 coding sequence is TGTGCCAGCAGCCGGACTCTTACCACAGATACGCAGTATTTT. The chain uses TRBV7-9 and TRBJ2-3; tentative D call: TRBD2 (5 bases). V lost 5 bases to trimming and J lost 2 bases, with 11 bases between them. The germline V gene has CDR1 SEHNR and CDR2 FQNEAQ (reference sequence). The CDR3 is made up of 14 amino acids.

This clone came up a few times. This chain joins TRBV18 and TRBJ2-6; perhaps TRBD2 as D (6 bases). V was shortened by 3 bases and J by 4 bases, with 10 bases between the two germline ends. Germline V gene lookup returns CDR1 KGHSH and CDR2 LQKENI. The CDR3 covers 15 residues. The CDR3 nucleotides are TGTGCCAGCTCACCCGGGACTGCCGGGGCCAACGTCCTGACTTTC. Its translation: CASSPGTAGANVLTF. The complete variable domain, with remaining parts taken from reference TRBV18 and TRBJ2-6, reads NAGVMQNPRHLVRRRGQEARLRCSPMKGHSHVYWYRQLPEEGLKFMVYLQKENIIDESGMPKERFSAEFPKEGPSILRIQQVVRGDSAAYFCASSPGTAGANVLTFGAGSRLTVL.

J is TRBJ2-1 and V is TRBV7-9; D is unclear. Germline CDR1 SEHNR, CDR2 FQNEAQ (reference sequence). This CDR3 comprises 14 residues. V lost 1 base and J 2 bases, leaving 6 bases between the germline ends. The CDR3 region has the DNA TGTGCCAGCAGCTTAGAGACGGCCTACAATGAGCAGTTCTTC. Translation: CASSLETAYNEQFF.

This chain uses TRBV5-1 with TRBJ2-3; 12 bases align to TRBD2. V lost 5 bases to trimming and J lost 0 bases; unmatched junction nucleotides: 4. CDR1 SGHRS and CDR2 YFSETQ come from the germline V gene. The CDR3 is 16 amino acids. This CDR3 is CASRKTSGGSTDTQYF. The CDR3 DNA reads as TGCGCCAGCAGAAAGACTAGCGGGGGTAGCACAGATACGCAGTATTTT.

This clone has at least ten counts. The chain links TRBV28 to TRBJ1-4; 7 nucleotides agree with TRBD1. V was pared by 6 bases and J by 5 bases, with 9 bases of the junction left unmatched. Germline CDR1 is MDHEN and CDR2 is SYDVKM. The CDR3 consists of 15 residues. In DNA, the CDR3 is TGTGCCAGCAGAACGGACAGGAATAAGAATGAAAAACTGTTTTTT. Its translation: CASRTDRNKNEKLFF.

V is TRBV30 and J is TRBJ1-1; D is ambiguous. The CDR3 covers 13 residues. Germline CDR1 GTSNPN, CDR2 SVGIG (reference sequence). The V and J ends lost 1 base and 6 bases respectively, with 12 bases between them. CDR3 loop: CAWSAGLGAEAFF. The CDR3 region has the DNA TGTGCCTGGAGTGCTGGTCTGGGCGCTGAAGCTTTCTTT.

The chain has TRBV5-1 and TRBJ2-5; D call uncertain. The CDR3 is made up of 14 amino acids. The V gene's germline CDR1 is SGHRS and CDR2 YFSETQ. V lost 0 bases and J lost 4, with 10 bases in between. The CDR3 nucleotides are TGCGCCAGCAGCTTGGACGGGTCGAGAGAGACCCAGTACTTC. Protein product: CASSLDGSRETQYF.

This sequence joins TRBV23-1 and TRBJ1-5; TRBD1 aligns across 8 bases. TRBV23-1 is classed as an ORF, of uncertain function. Trimming at V came to 6 bases and at J to 2 bases, leaving 27 bases not matched to a gene. This CDR3 has 22 amino acids. CDR3 DNA sequence: TGCGCCAGCAGCGACACTTCTTATCGGACGGACAGGGTAGATTGCGGCAATCAGCCCCAGCATTTT. This gives the protein CASSDTSYRTDRVDCGNQPQHF.

The CDR3 loop reads CASSLLTTNEKLFF. The DNA of the CDR3 is TGTGCCAGCAGCTTACTCACAACTAATGAAAAACTGTTTTTT. The V and J genes are TRBV7-8 and TRBJ1-4; D not certain. V was pared by 2 bases and J by 0 bases, with 4 bases between. CDR1 is SGHVS, CDR2 FQNEAQ, per germline. The CDR3 consists of 14 residues.

The chain joins TRBV12-5 to TRBJ1-1, with D unresolved. Trimming took off 6 bases at V and 1 base at J, with 9 bases between the two ends. The germline V gene has CDR1 LGHNT and CDR2 FRNRAP. This CDR3 contains 13 residues. The CDR3 reads CASGPGGNTEAFF. The CDR3 DNA follows: TGTGCTAGTGGCCCCGGAGGGAACACTGAAGCTTTCTTT.

There are a few counts of this clone. The chain uses TRBV6-5 and TRBJ2-6, with D possibly being TRBD1 or TRBD2 (6 bases each). The V gene's germline CDR1 is MNHEY and CDR2 SVGAGI. V was trimmed by 2 bases and J by 4 bases, leaving 9 bases between them. CDR3 size: 15 residues. CDR3 bases: TGTGCCAGCAGTTACGGGGGGCAGGGGGCCAACGTCCTGACTTTC. It translates to CASSYGGQGANVLTF.

The rearrangement uses TRBV5-1 and TRBJ2-4; D remains unclear. Deletions cut 4 bases from V and 6 bases from J, with 20 bases between. There are 16 residues in the CDR3. Germline V CDR1 and CDR2: SGHRS, YFSETQ. The CDR3 DNA reads TGCGCCAGCAGCCCTCAGCCCCGATCTGGTGGAAACATTCAGTACTTC. As protein: CASSPQPRSGGNIQYF. Based on the CDR3 plus reference TRBV5-1 and TRBJ2-4, the full variable domain is KAGVTQTPRYLIKTRGQQVTLSCSPISGHRSVSWYQQTPGQGLQFLFEYFSETQRNKGNFPGRFSGRQFSNSRSEMNVSTLELGDSALYLCASSPQPRSGGNIQYFGAGTRLSVL.

This rearrangement joins TRBV6-4 to TRBJ2-3, with no clear D. Germline CDR1 is MRHNA and CDR2 is SNTAGT. The V gene lost 2 bases and the J gene lost 0 bases, with 12 bases spanning the gap. The CDR3 is 16 amino acids. In DNA, the CDR3 is TGTGCCAGCAGTGACACCGCTAGAGCTAGCACAGATACGCAGTATTTT. This encodes CASSDTARASTDTQYF.

This rearrangement joins TRBV2 to TRBJ2-1; D ambiguous. Germline V CDR1 and CDR2: SNHLY, FYNNEI. Trimming removed 2 bases at V and 5 bases at J, with 22 bases between. The CDR3 runs to 18 residues. Here the CDR3 reads CASSETRLAGLVNNEQFF. The CDR3 DNA sequence: TGTGCCAGCAGTGAAACCCGTCTCGCAGGTCTCGTTAACAATGAGCAGTTCTTC.

As for this clone: The sample contains more than one DNA sequence encoding this CDR3. This chain uses TRBV9 with TRBJ2-2; D gene uncertain. Germline V gene sequence: CDR1 SGDLS, CDR2 YYNGEE. V lost 1 base to trimming and J lost 0 bases, with 4 bases between them. CDR3 length equals 14 residues. The CDR3 DNA reads as TGTGCCAGCAGCGTAAGCCCGAACACCGGGGAGCTGTTTTTT. Its protein is CASSVSPNTGELFF.

This clone was counted once. V and J are TRBV5-6 and TRBJ1-2; 7 nucleotides align to TRBD1. The V gene's germline CDR1 is SGHDT and CDR2 YYEEEE. The V segment lost 7 bases and the J segment 2 bases; nucleotides outside the gene matches: 8. The CDR3 totals 14 residues. The CDR3 DNA reads as TGTGCCAGCGGGCGGACAGGTCTAAACTATGGCTACACCTTC. It is translated as CASGRTGLNYGYTF.

In DNA, the CDR3 is TGCGCCAGCAGCATCGGACAGCCAGGAAACACCATATATTTT. Protein product: CASSIGQPGNTIYF. This chain uses TRBV5-1 with TRBJ1-3; tentative D call: TRBD1 (6 bases). Between the trimmed V and J ends, which lost 4 bases and 4 bases, there was a span of 12 bases. There are 14 residues in the CDR3. Germline V gives CDR1 SGHRS, CDR2 YFSETQ.

The V gene is TRBV6-6, the J gene TRBJ1-1; D unclear. CDR1 and CDR2 (germline): MNHNY, SVGAGI (reference sequence). CDR3 length: 14 residues. V was clipped by 4 bases and J by 5 bases, with 14 bases between them. The CDR3 protein is CASSLSVGRTEAFF. In DNA, the CDR3 is TGTGCCAGCAGTTTATCAGTTGGACGGACTGAAGCTTTCTTT.